These 26 T cell receptor beta chains came from one sample sequenced in a study of blood T cells in healthy people across ages (dated by TCRdb to the mid-2010s). Receptor libraries were prepared by 5' RACE. TCRdb records Illumina HiSeq 2500 as the sequencer. A second PCR of 7 to 11 cycles was performed with a sample-barcoded 5' primer and a J-beta primer mix. TCRdb's own reprocessing of the public reads used fastp at Q25 and MiXCR and kept productive beta chains. For every CDR3 protein sequence, its rows merge into one entry that carries the most common genes and DNA. For this sample there are about 1.1 million distinct CDR3 sequences; roughly two fifths appear just once. The biggest ten clones account for roughly 13% of the sample. Sequenced input: blood. The receptors were sampled from a man aged 18 to 30 in good health.

The V and J genes are TRBV6-5 and TRBJ1-4; 7 bases agree with TRBD1. The CDR3 has 13 amino acids. V lost 4 bases, J lost 8 bases, and 4 bases stayed unmatched. Per the germline V gene, CDR1 is MNHEY and CDR2 is SVGAGI. CDR3 in DNA: TGTGCCAGCAGTTCGGGACAGTCAGAAAAACTGTTTTTT. Amino acids: CASSSGQSEKLFF.

The chain has TRBV20-1 and TRBJ1-1; unclear D gene. Germline lookup yields CDR1 DFQATT and CDR2 SNEGSKA (reference sequence). The CDR3 spans 13 residues. With 1 base removed from V and 4 bases from J, the gap between germline ends came to 10 bases. CDR3 protein: CSARGPTRTEAFF. The CDR3 coding sequence is TGCAGTGCTAGAGGTCCTACCCGCACTGAAGCTTTCTTT.

This clonotype appeared a few times. The rearrangement joins TRBV29-1 to TRBJ2-5; TRBD2 matches at 12 bases. Looked up from germline, CDR1 is SQVTM and CDR2 is ANQGSEA. J was trimmed by 11 bases and V by 7 bases; bases with no gene match: 14. This CDR3 is 14 amino acids long. CDR3: CSAGLAGMNNEQYF. The CDR3 region has the DNA TGCAGCGCTGGACTAGCGGGGATGAATAATGAGCAGTACTTC.

The J gene is TRBJ2-5, the V gene TRBV4-1; D gene ambiguous. The CDR3 runs 15 residues. V lost 1 base to trimming and J lost 5 bases, with 14 bases between them. CDR1 is MGHRA, CDR2 YSYEKL, per germline. In nucleotides, the CDR3 is TGCGCCAGCAGCCAAGGGGCGTATGGTTGGGAGACCCAGTACTTC. As protein: CASSQGAYGWETQYF.

The V call is TRBV6-5, the J call TRBJ2-2; D ambiguous. Germline V gene data show CDR1 as MNHEY and CDR2 as SVGAGI. The CDR3 covers 16 residues. V gave up 5 bases and J gave up 0 bases, with 13 bases separating them. The CDR3 region has the DNA TGTGCCAGCAGTAGGTCCTGGATCGCGAACACCGGGGAGCTGTTTTTT. Translation gives CASSRSWIANTGELFF.

As to this clonotype: It may be a read error: a sequence one base away is much more abundant. This chain links TRBV29-1 with TRBJ1-4, with 7 bases lining up with TRBD1. Germline CDR1 SQVTM, CDR2 ANQGSEA. This CDR3 contains 13 residues. In nucleotides, the CDR3 is TGCAGCGCATACAGGGGAAAGAATGAAAAACCGTTTTTT. It is translated as CSAYRGKNEKPFF.

The chain combines TRBV7-2 with TRBJ1-5; D uncertain. Germline V CDR1 and CDR2: SGHTA, FQGNSA. V dropped 1 base and J dropped 3 bases, with 13 bases sitting between them. The CDR3 loop spans 16 amino acids. This chain's CDR3 is CASSLDVRDFNQPQHF. The CDR3, as DNA: TGTGCCAGCAGCTTAGATGTCAGAGATTTCAATCAGCCCCAGCATTTT. Based on the CDR3 plus reference TRBV7-2 and TRBJ1-5, the full variable domain is GAGVSQSPSNKVTEKGKDVELRCDPISGHTALYWYRQSLGQGLEFLIYFQGNSAPDKSGLPSDRFSAERTGGSVSTLTIQRTQQEDSAVYLCASSLDVRDFNQPQHFGDGTRLSIL.

This clonotype was counted between two and nine times. The chain carries TRBV6-6 and TRBJ1-5; no firm D call. This CDR3 is built from 14 residues. Trimming left V 2 bases short and J 5 bases short, with 10 bases between. The germline V gene encodes CDR1 MNHNY and CDR2 SVGAGI (reference sequence). Written as DNA, the CDR3 is TGTGCCAGCAGTTACGAGACGCCTCATCAGCCCCAGCATTTT. Protein product: CASSYETPHQPQHF.

This clonotype appeared a few times. The V call is TRBV20-1, the J call TRBJ1-1; the match to TRBD1 covers 9 bases. The CDR3 totals 15 residues. Germline V gives CDR1 DFQATT, CDR2 SNEGSKA (reference sequence). V was pared by 1 base and J by 4 bases, with 7 bases of the junction left unmatched. In DNA, the CDR3 is TGCAGTGCTAGAGGACGGACAGGGGTGTCCACTGAAGCTTTCTTT. This sequence encodes CSARGRTGVSTEAFF.

Comments on this clonotype: A much larger clonotype is one base distant, so this may be a read error. V gene TRBV20-1 combines with J gene TRBJ2-1; D ambiguous. The CDR3 loop spans 15 amino acids. Germline loops: CDR1 DFQATT, CDR2 SNEGSKA (reference sequence). The CDR3 spells CSATADWGTYKEQFF. The CDR3 DNA reads as TGCAGTGCTACCGCCGATTGGGGAACCTACAAGGAGCAGTTCTTC.

The chain links TRBV5-1 to TRBJ1-1; 8 bases map to TRBD1. Unmatched junction bases numbered 5, after V lost 4 bases and J lost 3 bases. The length of the CDR3 is 14 residues. Germline V gene lookup returns CDR1 SGHRS and CDR2 YFSETQ. The CDR3 bases are TGCGCCAGCAGCCGACAGGACAGGGACACTGAAGCTTTCTTT. As protein: CASSRQDRDTEAFF. The full variable domain, its missing parts supplied by reference TRBV5-1 and TRBJ1-1, is KAGVTQTPRYLIKTRGQQVTLSCSPISGHRSVSWYQQTPGQGLQFLFEYFSETQRNKGNFPGRFSGRQFSNSRSEMNVSTLELGDSALYLCASSRQDRDTEAFFGQGTRLTVV.

The table lists this clonotype with a few counts. This sequence joins TRBV20-1 and TRBJ2-7; 9 bases match TRBD2. V shed 6 bases, J shed 6 bases, and the junction held 12 bases outside the gene matches. Germline CDR1 reads DFQATT; CDR2 reads SNEGSKA (reference sequence). This CDR3 has 14 amino acids. CDR3 bases: TGCAGTGCGATCTCCCTGGCGGGGGGGATCGAGCAGTACTTC. Its translation: CSAISLAGGIEQYF.

The CDR3 loop is CSASGTRSGGYTF. The CDR3 bases are TGCAGTGCTAGTGGGACTCGGAGCGGAGGCTACACCTTC. V and J are TRBV20-1 and TRBJ1-2, with D tentatively TRBD1 (5 bases). Trimming removed 3 bases at V and 8 bases at J, with 16 bases between. This CDR3 is built from 13 residues. In germline, CDR1 is DFQATT, CDR2 SNEGSKA (reference sequence).

This clonotype was seen more than once but under ten times. The CDR3 sequence is CASSLKGRAQYF. CDR3 sequence (DNA): TGTGCCAGCAGCTTAAAGGGGAGAGCGCAGTATTTT. The chain carries TRBV11-2 and TRBJ2-3, with D perhaps being TRBD1 or TRBD2 (5 bases each). The CDR3 is 12 amino acids. V lost 2 bases to trimming and J lost 10 bases, with 10 bases between them. Germline V gene sequence: CDR1 SGHAT, CDR2 FQNNGV.

This clonotype has a single count. The rearrangement joins TRBV7-9 to TRBJ2-4; no definite D call. The DNA end favors TRBJ2-7, so the J call may be wrong. Germline loops: CDR1 SEHNR, CDR2 FQNEAQ (reference sequence). There are 15 residues in the CDR3. The CDR3 is CASSPPVRLGYEQYF. CDR3 DNA sequence: TGTGCCAGCAGCCCGCCTGTCCGGCTGGGCTACGAGCAGTACTTC.

CDR3 residues: CASSAQGHNEQFF. The CDR3 nucleotides read TGTGCCAGCAGTGCACAGGGCCACAATGAGCAGTTCTTC. This chain joins TRBV7-3 and TRBJ2-1, with D maybe TRBD1 (6 bases). Trimming took 6 bases from V and 5 from J, leaving 11 bases between them. Germline V gene sequence: CDR1 SGHTA, CDR2 FQGTGA. This CDR3 spans 13 amino acids.

This clonotype was counted between two and nine times. The chain recombines TRBV5-5 with TRBJ2-6; perhaps TRBD1 as D (5 bases). The CDR3 loop spans 15 amino acids. Germline V gene lookup returns CDR1 SGHKS and CDR2 YYEKEE (reference sequence). V shed 4 bases and J shed 4 bases, with 12 bases lying between them. In DNA form, the CDR3 reads TGTGCCAGCAGCACATACAGGACGGGGGCCAACGTCCTGACTTTC. Encoded protein: CASSTYRTGANVLTF.

Notes on this clonotype: An end of the junction differs from the germline gene, which may be a read error. The chain joins TRBV6-2 or TRBV6-3 to TRBJ1-2; TRBD1 is a possible D gene (5 bases). Looked up from germline, CDR1 is MNHEY and CDR2 is SVGEGT. The CDR3 length is 14 residues. The CDR3 DNA follows: TGTGCCAGCAGTTATCCCGGGGACGGCTATAGCTACACCTTC. Its protein is CASSYPGDGYSYTF.

On this clonotype: It may be a read error: a sequence one base away is much more abundant. This chain links TRBV20-1 with TRBJ2-1, with unresolved D. CDR1 is DFQATT and CDR2 is SNEGSKA in the germline V gene (reference sequence). The CDR3 spans 14 residues. Trimming stripped 3 bases from V and 5 bases from J, with 14 bases between. CDR3 residues: CSASRQVSDNEQFF. For the CDR3, the DNA is TGCAGTGCTAGTCGGCAGGTATCCGACAATGAGCAGTTCTTC.

V is TRBV2 and J is TRBJ2-3; the match to TRBD2 covers 7 bases. CDR3 size: 13 residues. Per the germline V gene, CDR1 is SNHLY and CDR2 is FYNNEI. Germline trimming cut 4 bases from V and 8 bases from J; bases unmatched to any gene: 6. The CDR3 region has the DNA TGTGCCAGCAGTGTCGCTGGGGGGGGTACGCAGTATTTT. It yields the protein CASSVAGGGTQYF.

V gene TRBV2 combines with J gene TRBJ2-5; D assignment may be TRBD1 or TRBD2 (5 bases each). CDR1 and CDR2 from the germline V gene are SNHLY and FYNNEI. V was pared by 10 bases and J by 3 bases, with 9 bases between. There are 11 residues in the CDR3. The CDR3 protein is CANGDEETQYF. In nucleotides, the CDR3 is TGTGCCAACGGGGACGAAGAGACCCAGTACTTC.

This clonotype was seen more than once but under ten times. The chain has TRBV10-3 and TRBJ2-7; a possible D gene is TRBD1 (6 bases). Trimming pared 6 bases from V and 5 bases from J, leaving 11 bases between. Germline V lookup: CDR1 ENHRY, CDR2 SYGVKD. This CDR3 contains 12 residues. CDR3 coding DNA: TGTGCCATCAGCCCAGGGGTTAACGAGCAGTACTTC. Amino acids: CAISPGVNEQYF.

The chain couples TRBV20-1 to TRBJ1-6, with TRBD1 matching over 7 bases. The CDR3 contains 15 residues. The V segment lost 5 bases and the J segment 8 bases; nucleotides outside the gene matches: 12. The V gene's germline CDR1 is DFQATT and CDR2 SNEGSKA (reference sequence). CDR3 residues: CSAQTRDSVYSPLHF. The CDR3 DNA sequence: TGCAGTGCTCAGACTCGGGACAGCGTTTATTCACCCCTCCACTTT.

This clonotype was seen just once. The chain links TRBV2 to TRBJ2-2; 7 bases are shared with TRBD1. The CDR3 loop spans 15 amino acids. V lost 5 bases to trimming and J lost 6 bases; unmatched junction nucleotides: 9. In germline, CDR1 is SNHLY, CDR2 FYNNEI. CDR3 bases: TGTGCCAGCAGTTCCCTACAGGGGTGGTCCGGGGAGCTGTTTTTT. Its translation: CASSSLQGWSGELFF.

This clonotype was detected a few times. A read error may account for a junction end that differs from germline. The rearrangement joins TRBV30 to TRBJ1-2; no firm D call. The CDR3 has 12 amino acids. Germline CDR1 is GTSNPN and CDR2 is SVGIG (reference sequence). This CDR3 reads CAGSPMNGGYTF. The DNA for the CDR3 is TGTGCCGGGAGCCCAATGAATGGGGGCTACACCTTC.

V is TRBV18 and J is TRBJ1-2; D gene uncertain. The CDR3 runs to 13 residues. Germline values: CDR1 KGHSH, CDR2 LQKENI. Trimming took off 3 bases at V and 7 bases at J, with 12 bases between the two ends. DNA of the CDR3: TGTGCCAGCTCACCCCATAGGGAGACTGGCTACACCTTC. Translation: CASSPHRETGYTF.